This TCR beta chain is drawn from a study of T cells in Graves' hyperthyroidism and ophthalmopathy (dated by TCRdb to about 2019). Study-wide context: Peripheral blood samples were taken at the time of initial diagnosis, prior to any treatment. After sampling, hyperthyroidism patients received methimazole starting at 30 mg daily, and ophthalmopathy patients received high-dose intravenous methylprednisolone. Thyroid tissue and blood T-cell repertoires from roughly 6 Graves' hyperthyroidism patients were also compared in the study. Prospective prediction of ophthalmopathy was tested in an independent validation cohort consisting of under 20 hyperthyroidism patients and 15 to 17 patients who later progressed to ophthalmopathy. TCR V-J signatures able to tell the groups apart were searched for in a discovery cohort of 90 to 100 patients, of whom 43 had Graves' ophthalmopathy and around 58 had stable Graves' hyperthyroidism. For training and testing, the 100 or so patients in the discovery cohort were randomly divided in a 7:3 ratio. According to the paper, TCR Vbeta CDR3 sequencing was carried out on 135 peripheral blood samples, which came from 40 to 45 ophthalmopathy, fewer than 80 hyperthyroidism and roughly 17 progressor patients.

Amplification of TCR beta CDR3 regions was carried out from RNA transcripts. The TCR CDR3 was subjected to a first round of RT-PCR using the HTBI primer set and the Qiagen OneStep RT-PCR kit. A second multiplex PCR round built the libraries, followed by size selection and purification. Libraries were sequenced paired-end with 100 bp reads on an Illumina HiSeq2000. The study's own analysis went as follows. SOAPnuke was used to process the raw data, with reads discarded if the reads contained adapters or uncalled bases, had a mean Phred below 15, or lacked an exact constant-primer or identifier match. COPE v1.2.5 was used to merge the high-quality paired reads, and each unique nucleotide sequence was defined as a clonotype. MiTCR v1.1 was used to align the clonotypes against IMGT TRBV, TRBD and TRBJ reference segments. The analysis included only V-J combinations with a frequency above 0.0001, which together covered 99% to 99.2% of the repertoires. A TCS score was defined as the ratio between F50 (clonal expansion) and ExV (chaos), using BLOSUM62-based TCRdist between CDR3 peptides within each V-J. Welch's t-statistics and random forest reduced roughly 540 V-J features to about 13, which were used in a naive Bayes classifier (R e1071). The Morisita-Horn index was used to measure how similar the thyroid and blood repertoires were. The public reads were run again by TCRdb, first through fastp at Q25 and then through MiXCR, and only productive beta chains were kept. Duplicate CDR3 protein sequences are folded into a single record with the most common DNA and genes. TCRdb assigned the V and J calls; the authors' analysis was not used. The sample records roughly 710,000 distinct CDR3 sequences, roughly a third of which are singletons. The top ten constitute less than 40% of the sample.

Remarks on this clonotype: Its antigen remains unidentified. Nothing much larger sits one base from this clone, and base qualities are not available.

A patient counted as having stable Graves' hyperthyroidism if no progression to ophthalmopathy occurred over 18 months of follow-up. The hyperthyroidism patients were between 18 and 65 years old and newly diagnosed, with a disease duration of less than 2 months. Exclusion was applied to patients with uncontrolled infections, other autoimmune diseases, pregnancy or lactation. Clinical symptoms, serum thyroxine and TRAb, thyroid ultrasound, and orbital computed tomography formed the basis for the diagnoses. Ficoll-Paque density gradient centrifugation was used to isolate PBMCs from under 11 ml of fresh peripheral blood. Total RNA was extracted using Trizol reagent, and RNA quality was assessed on an Agilent 2100 Bioanalyzer. General conclusions and limits of the study: In validation, progression to ophthalmopathy was predicted by the model with around 70% sensitivity and around 76% specificity, a median of approximately 6.5 months before onset. Ophthalmopathy was separated from stable hyperthyroidism by a 13 V-J signature model, with about 88% sensitivity and about 81% specificity obtained in cross-validation and 80%/75% obtained in testing. Blood samples also contained most of the expanded thyroid clonotypes (frequency above 0.001), which suggests that blood repertoires may reflect thyroid immune responses. Sample size was not statistically predetermined, and blinding of investigators to group allocation was not performed.

V and J are truncated by 6 bases and 0 bases respectively, leaving an intervening sequence of 15 bases. CDR1 and CDR2 are read off the germline V gene as ENHRY and SYGVKD. Including the terminal cysteine and phenylalanine, the CDR3 comprises 16 residues. Just CDR3 DNA is preserved here, 48 bases in frame from base 1. The sequence joins TRBV10-3 to TRBJ1-3; perhaps TRBD1 is the D gene, with 5 bases matching. Material for sequencing was blood. This receptor was obtained from a woman in her thirties or forties with Graves' hyperthyroidism. The CDR3 sequence is CAIRGPGTDSGNTIYF. The sequenced DNA is TGTGCCATCAGGGGCCCCGGGACGGACTCTGGAAACACCATATATTTT.